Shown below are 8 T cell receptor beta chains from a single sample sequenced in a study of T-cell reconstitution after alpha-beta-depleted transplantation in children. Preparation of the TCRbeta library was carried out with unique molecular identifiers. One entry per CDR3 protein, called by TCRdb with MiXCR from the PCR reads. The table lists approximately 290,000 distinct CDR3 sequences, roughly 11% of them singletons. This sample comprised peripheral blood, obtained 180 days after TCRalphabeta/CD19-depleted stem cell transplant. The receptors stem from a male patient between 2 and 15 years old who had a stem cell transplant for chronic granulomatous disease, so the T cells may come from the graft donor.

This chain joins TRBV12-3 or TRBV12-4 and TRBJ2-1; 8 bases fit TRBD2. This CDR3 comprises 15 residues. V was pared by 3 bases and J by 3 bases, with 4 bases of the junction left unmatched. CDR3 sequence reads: CASSFGTRVYNEQFF. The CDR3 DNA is TGTGCCAGCAGTTTCGGGACTAGAGTCTACAATGAGCAGTTCTTC.

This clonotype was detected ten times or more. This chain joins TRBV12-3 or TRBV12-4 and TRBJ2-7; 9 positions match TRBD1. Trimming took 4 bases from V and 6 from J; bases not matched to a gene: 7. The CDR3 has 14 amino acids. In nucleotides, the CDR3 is TGTGCCAGCAGTTGGGCGGGACAGGGCTCCGAGCAGTACTTC. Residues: CASSWAGQGSEQYF.

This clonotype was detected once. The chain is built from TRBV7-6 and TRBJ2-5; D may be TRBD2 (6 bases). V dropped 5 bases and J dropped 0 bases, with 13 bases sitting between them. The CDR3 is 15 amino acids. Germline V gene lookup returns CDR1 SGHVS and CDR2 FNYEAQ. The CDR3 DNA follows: TGTGCCAGCAGCCGATTACGGGGGAACCAAGAGACCCAGTACTTC. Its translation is CASSRLRGNQETQYF.

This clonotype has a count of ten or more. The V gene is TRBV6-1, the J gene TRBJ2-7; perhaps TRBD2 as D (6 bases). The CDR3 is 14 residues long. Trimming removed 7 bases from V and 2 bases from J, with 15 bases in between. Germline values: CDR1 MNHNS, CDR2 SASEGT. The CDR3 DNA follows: TGTGCCAGCACCCCCGGGACTCACCCCTACGAGCAGTACTTC. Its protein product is CASTPGTHPYEQYF.

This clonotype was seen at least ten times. For the CDR3, the DNA is TGTGCCAGCAGCCCCCGGGAGGGGAGTTCTGATACGCAGTATTTT. Amino acid sequence: CASSPREGSSDTQYF. The chain is built from TRBV4-2 and TRBJ2-3; 8 nucleotides match TRBD2. Germline V gene lookup returns CDR1 LGHNA and CDR2 YNFKEQ. The CDR3 consists of 15 residues. V was pared by 4 bases and J by 6 bases, with 9 bases of the junction left unmatched.

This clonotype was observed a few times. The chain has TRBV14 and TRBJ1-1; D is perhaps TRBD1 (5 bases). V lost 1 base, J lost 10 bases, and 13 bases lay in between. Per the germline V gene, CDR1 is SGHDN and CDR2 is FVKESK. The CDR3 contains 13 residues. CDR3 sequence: CASSQGTGQGAFF. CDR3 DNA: TGTGCCAGCAGCCAAGGAACAGGCCAAGGAGCTTTCTTT.

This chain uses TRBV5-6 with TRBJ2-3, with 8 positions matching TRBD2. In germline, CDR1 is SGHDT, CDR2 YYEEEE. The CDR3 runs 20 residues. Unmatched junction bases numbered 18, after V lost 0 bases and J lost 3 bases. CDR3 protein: CASSLELRVFTTGGTDTQYF. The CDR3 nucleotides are TGTGCCAGCAGCTTGGAGCTCCGGGTATTCACCACGGGGGGGACAGATACGCAGTATTTT.

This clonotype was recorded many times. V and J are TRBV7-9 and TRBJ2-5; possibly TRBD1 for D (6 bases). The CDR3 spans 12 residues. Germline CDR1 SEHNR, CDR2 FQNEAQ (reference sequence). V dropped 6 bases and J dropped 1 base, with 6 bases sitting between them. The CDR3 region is CASRTGQETQYF. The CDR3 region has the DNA TGTGCCAGCAGGACAGGCCAAGAGACCCAGTACTTC.